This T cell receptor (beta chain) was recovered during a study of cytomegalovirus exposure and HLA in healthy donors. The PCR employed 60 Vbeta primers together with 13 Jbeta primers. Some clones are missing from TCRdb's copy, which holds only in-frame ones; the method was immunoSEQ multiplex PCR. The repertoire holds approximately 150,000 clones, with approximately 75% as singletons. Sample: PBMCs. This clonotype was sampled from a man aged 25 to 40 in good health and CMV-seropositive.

In nucleotides, the CDR3 is TGTGCCAGCAACCCAGGGGTGTCACCCCTCCACTTT. It is translated as CASNPGVSPLHF. V usage is TRBV6-6 and J usage is TRBJ1-6, with D perhaps matching TRBD1 (6 bases). This CDR3 region has 12 residues. Looked up from germline, CDR1 is MNHNY and CDR2 is SVGAGI (reference sequence). Trimming removed 7 bases at V and 10 bases at J, with 11 bases between.